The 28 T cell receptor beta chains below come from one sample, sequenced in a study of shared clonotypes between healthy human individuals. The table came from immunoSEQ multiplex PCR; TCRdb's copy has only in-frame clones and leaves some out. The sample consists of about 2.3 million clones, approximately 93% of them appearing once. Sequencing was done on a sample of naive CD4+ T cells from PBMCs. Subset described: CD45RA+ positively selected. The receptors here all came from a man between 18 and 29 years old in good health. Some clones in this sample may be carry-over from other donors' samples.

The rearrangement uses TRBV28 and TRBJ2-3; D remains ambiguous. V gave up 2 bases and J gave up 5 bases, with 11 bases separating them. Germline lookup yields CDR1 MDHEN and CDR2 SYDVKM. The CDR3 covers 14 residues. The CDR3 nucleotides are TGTGCCAGCAGTTTAGTAGGTAGCCGAGATACGCAGTATTTT. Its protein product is CASSLVGSRDTQYF.

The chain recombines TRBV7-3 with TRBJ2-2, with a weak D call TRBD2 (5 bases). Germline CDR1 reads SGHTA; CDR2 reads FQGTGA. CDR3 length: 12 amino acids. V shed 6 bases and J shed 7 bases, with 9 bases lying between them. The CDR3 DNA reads TGTGCCAGCAGAGCCGGAGGCGGGGAGCTGTTTTTT. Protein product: CASRAGGGELFF.

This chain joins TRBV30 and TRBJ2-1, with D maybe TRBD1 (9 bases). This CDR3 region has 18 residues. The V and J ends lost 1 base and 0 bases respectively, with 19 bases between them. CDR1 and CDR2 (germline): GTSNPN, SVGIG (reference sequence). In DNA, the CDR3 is TGTGCCTGGAGTGGACAGGGGGAGAGCGGGAGCTCCTACAATGAGCAGTTCTTC. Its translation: CAWSGQGESGSSYNEQFF.

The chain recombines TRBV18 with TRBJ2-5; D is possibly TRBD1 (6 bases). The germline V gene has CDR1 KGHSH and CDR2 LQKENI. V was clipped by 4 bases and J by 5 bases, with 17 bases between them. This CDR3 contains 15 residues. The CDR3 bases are TGTGCCAGCTCACACCTCCAGGGGCGTACGGAGACCCAGTACTTC. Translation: CASSHLQGRTETQYF.

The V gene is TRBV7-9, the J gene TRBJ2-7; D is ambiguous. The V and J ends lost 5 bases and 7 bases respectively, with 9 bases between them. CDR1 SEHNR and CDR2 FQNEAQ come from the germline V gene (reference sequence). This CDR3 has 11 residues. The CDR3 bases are TGTGCCAGCAGCGCAGCTGGGGAGCAGTACTTC. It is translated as CASSAAGEQYF.

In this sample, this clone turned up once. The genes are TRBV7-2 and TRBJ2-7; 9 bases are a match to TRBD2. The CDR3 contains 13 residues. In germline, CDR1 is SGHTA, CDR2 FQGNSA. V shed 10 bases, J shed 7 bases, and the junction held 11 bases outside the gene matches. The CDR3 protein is CATAIAGDKEQYF. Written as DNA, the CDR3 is TGTGCCACAGCAATAGCGGGAGATAAGGAGCAGTACTTC.

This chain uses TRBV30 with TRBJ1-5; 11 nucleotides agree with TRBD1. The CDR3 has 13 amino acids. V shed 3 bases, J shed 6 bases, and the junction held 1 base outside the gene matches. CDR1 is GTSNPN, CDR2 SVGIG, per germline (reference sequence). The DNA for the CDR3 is TGTGCCTGGAGGGGACAGGGGGTTCAGCCCCAGCATTTT. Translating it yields CAWRGQGVQPQHF.

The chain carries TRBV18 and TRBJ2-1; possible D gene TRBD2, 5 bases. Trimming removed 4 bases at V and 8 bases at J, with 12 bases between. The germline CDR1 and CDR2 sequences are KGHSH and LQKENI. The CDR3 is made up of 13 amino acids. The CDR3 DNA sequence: TGTGCCAGCTCACTAGGTCAGGAGGATGAGCAGTTCTTC. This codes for CASSLGQEDEQFF.

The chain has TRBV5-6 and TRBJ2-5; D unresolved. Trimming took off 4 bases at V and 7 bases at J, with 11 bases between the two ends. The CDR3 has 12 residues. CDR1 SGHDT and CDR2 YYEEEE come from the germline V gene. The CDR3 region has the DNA TGTGCCAGCAGCGCCTCTGGATGGACCCAGTACTTC. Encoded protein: CASSASGWTQYF. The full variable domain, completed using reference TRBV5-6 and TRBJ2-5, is DAGVTQSPTHLIKTRGQQVTLRCSPKSGHDTVSWYQQALGQGPQFIFQYYEEEERQRGNFPDRFSGHQFPNYSSELNVNALLLGDSALYLCASSASGWTQYFGPGTRLLVL.

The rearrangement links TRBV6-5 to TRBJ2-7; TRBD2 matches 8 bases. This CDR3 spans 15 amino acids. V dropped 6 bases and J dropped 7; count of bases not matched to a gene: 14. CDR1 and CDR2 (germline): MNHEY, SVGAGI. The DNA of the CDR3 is TGTGCCAGCAGCCCTACCCTGACTAGCGCTGGGGAGCAGTACTTC. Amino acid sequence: CASSPTLTSAGEQYF.

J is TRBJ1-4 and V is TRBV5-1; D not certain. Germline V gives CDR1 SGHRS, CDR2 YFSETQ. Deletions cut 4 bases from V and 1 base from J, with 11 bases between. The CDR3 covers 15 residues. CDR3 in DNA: TGCGCCAGCAGCCTGGACTCCATAACTAATGAAAAACTGTTTTTT. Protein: CASSLDSITNEKLFF.

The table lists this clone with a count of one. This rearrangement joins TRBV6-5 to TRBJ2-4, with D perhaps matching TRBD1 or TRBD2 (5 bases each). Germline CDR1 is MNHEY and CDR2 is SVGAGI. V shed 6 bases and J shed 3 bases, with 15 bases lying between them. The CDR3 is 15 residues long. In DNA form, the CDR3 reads TGTGCCAGCAGCGACTTTCCTGGGGGCAAAAACATTCAGTACTTC. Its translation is CASSDFPGGKNIQYF.

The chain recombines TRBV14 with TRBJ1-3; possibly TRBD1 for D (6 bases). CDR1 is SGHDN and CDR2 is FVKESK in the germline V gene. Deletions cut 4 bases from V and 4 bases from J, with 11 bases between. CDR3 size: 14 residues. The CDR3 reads CASSLDRPGNTIYF. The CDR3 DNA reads TGTGCCAGCAGCCTCGACAGGCCGGGAAACACCATATATTTT.

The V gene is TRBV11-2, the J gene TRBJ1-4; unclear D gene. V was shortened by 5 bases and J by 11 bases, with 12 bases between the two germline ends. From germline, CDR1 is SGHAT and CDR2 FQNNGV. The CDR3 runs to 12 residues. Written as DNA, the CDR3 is TGTGCCAGCAGCACTCTGGAAGCTAAACTGTTTTTT. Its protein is CASSTLEAKLFF.

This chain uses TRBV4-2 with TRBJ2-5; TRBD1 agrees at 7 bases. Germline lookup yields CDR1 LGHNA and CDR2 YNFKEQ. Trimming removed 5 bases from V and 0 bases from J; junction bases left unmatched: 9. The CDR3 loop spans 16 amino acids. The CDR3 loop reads CASSAGDRNYQETQYF. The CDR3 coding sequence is TGTGCCAGCAGCGCCGGGGACAGAAACTACCAAGAGACCCAGTACTTC.

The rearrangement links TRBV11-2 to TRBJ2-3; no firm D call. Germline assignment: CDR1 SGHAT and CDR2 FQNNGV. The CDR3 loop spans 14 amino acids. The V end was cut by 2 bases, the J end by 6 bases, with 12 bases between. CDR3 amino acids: CASSLRPPPDTQYF. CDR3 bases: TGTGCCAGCAGCTTACGGCCGCCGCCCGATACGCAGTATTTT.

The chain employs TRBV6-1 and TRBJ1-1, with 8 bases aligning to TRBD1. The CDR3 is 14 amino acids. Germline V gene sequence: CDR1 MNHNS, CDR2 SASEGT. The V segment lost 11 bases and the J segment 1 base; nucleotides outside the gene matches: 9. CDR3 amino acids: CAGGTGNPNTEAFF. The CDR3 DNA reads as TGTGCCGGAGGGACAGGCAATCCGAACACTGAAGCTTTCTTT.

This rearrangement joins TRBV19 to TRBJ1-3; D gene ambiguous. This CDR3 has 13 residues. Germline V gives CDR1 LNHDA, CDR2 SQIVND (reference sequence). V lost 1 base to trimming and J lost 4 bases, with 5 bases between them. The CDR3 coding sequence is TGTGCCAGTAGTATAGTTCTGGGAAACACCATATATTTT. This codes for CASSIVLGNTIYF.

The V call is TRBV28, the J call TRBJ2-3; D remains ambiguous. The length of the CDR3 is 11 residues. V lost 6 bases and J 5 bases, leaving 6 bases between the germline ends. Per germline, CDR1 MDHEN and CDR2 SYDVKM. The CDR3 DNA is TGTGCCAGCAGAGGTGAAGATACGCAGTATTTT. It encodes CASRGEDTQYF.

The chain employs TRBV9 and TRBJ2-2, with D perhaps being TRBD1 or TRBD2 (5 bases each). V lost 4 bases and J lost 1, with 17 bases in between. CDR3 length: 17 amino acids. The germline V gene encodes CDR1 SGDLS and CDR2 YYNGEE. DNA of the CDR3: TGTGCCAGCAGCACTCGTTCAGGGAGAGGGAACACCGGGGAGCTGTTTTTT. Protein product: CASSTRSGRGNTGELFF.

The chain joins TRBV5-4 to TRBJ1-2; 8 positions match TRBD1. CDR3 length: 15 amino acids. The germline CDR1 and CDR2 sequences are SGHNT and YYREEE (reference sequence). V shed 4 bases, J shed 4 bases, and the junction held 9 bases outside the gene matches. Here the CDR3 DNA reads TGTGCCAGCAGCGACGGACAGGGTGGTAGCTATGGCTACACCTTC. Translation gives CASSDGQGGSYGYTF.

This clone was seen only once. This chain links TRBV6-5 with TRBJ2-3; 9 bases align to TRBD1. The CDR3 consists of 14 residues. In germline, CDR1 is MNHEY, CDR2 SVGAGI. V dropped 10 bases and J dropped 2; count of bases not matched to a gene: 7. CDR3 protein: CATRGTGLTDTQYF. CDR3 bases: TGTGCCACGCGAGGGACAGGGCTCACAGATACGCAGTATTTT.

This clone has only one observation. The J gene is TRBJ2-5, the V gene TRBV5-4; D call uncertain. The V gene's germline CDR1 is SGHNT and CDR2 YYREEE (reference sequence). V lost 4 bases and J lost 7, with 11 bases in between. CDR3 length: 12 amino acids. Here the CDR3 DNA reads TGTGCCAGCAGCGCCCCCACTGGGACCCAGTACTTC. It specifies CASSAPTGTQYF.

Here the CDR3 DNA reads TGTGCCAGTAGTATAGATGGATCTAGCGGGAGGGAAGAGACCCAGTACTTC. It specifies CASSIDGSSGREETQYF. The chain has TRBV19 and TRBJ2-5; 12 nucleotides line up with TRBD2. V lost 0 bases, J lost 3 bases, and 5 bases stayed unmatched. The CDR3 sequence is 17 residues long. Germline loops: CDR1 LNHDA, CDR2 SQIVND (reference sequence).

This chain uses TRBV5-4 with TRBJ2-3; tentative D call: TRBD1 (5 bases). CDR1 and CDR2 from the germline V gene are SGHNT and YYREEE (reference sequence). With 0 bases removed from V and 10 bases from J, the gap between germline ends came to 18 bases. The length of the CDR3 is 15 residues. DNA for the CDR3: TGTGCCAGCAGCTTGGGGGGCCGTGGGTCTTTGTCGCAGTATTTT. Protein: CASSLGGRGSLSQYF.

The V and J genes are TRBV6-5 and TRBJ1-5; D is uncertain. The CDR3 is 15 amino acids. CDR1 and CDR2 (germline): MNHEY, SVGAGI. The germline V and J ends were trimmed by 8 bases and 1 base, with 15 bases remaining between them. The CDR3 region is CASSKGRGSNQPQHF. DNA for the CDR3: TGTGCCAGCTCGAAGGGAAGAGGAAGCAATCAGCCCCAGCATTTT.

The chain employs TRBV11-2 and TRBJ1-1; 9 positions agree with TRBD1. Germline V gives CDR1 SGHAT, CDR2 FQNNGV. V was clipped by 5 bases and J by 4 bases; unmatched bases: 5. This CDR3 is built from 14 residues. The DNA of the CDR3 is TGTGCCAGCAGCCCCACAGGGGGCGCCACTGAAGCTTTCTTT. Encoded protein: CASSPTGGATEAFF. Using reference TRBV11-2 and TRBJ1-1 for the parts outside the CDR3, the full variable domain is EAGVAQSPRYKIIEKRQSVAFWCNPISGHATLYWYQQILGQGPKLLIQFQNNGVVDDSQLPKDRFSAERLKGVDSTLKIQPAKLEDSAVYLCASSPTGGATEAFFGQGTRLTVV.

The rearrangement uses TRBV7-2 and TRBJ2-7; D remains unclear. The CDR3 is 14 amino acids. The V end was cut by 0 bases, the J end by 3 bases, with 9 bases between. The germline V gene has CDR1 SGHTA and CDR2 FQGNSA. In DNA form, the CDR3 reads TGTGCCAGCAGCTTAGCTCCAGGCAGCTACGAGCAGTACTTC. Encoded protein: CASSLAPGSYEQYF.